Each of the 30 T cell receptor beta chains below was sequenced from the same sample in a study of identical twins. TCRdb processed the 5' RACE reads anew with MiXCR; each CDR3 protein has one entry. The table lists roughly 720,000 distinct CDR3 sequences, 18% of them singletons. The same data also went into a second study, on T cells expressing NK-cell markers.

The sample consisted of PBMCs. The receptors were sampled from a woman aged 18-29 years in good health.

V usage is TRBV7-2 and J usage is TRBJ2-7, with a possible D match to TRBD1 (6 bases). The CDR3 is made up of 15 amino acids. The V end lost 1 base, the J end lost 3 bases, and 13 bases lay between the germline ends. Germline assignment: CDR1 SGHTA and CDR2 FQGNSA. CDR3 sequence (DNA): TGTGCCAGCAGCTTAGTCCGGTCGACAGGCTACGAGCAGTACTTC. It encodes CASSLVRSTGYEQYF.

This clonotype was counted a few times. The chain employs TRBV10-2 and TRBJ2-1; TRBD1 matches at 7 bases. The CDR3 runs to 14 residues. In germline, CDR1 is WSHSY, CDR2 SAAADI. V was pared by 10 bases and J by 4 bases, with 10 bases of the junction left unmatched. CDR3 bases: TGCGCCACCATTGACAGGGTGGGATACAATGAGCAGTTCTTC. Translating it yields CATIDRVGYNEQFF.

The J gene is TRBJ2-3, the V gene TRBV9; tentative D call: TRBD2 (6 bases). The V gene's germline CDR1 is SGDLS and CDR2 YYNGEE. Between the trimmed V and J ends, which lost 5 bases and 2 bases, there was a span of 12 bases. The CDR3 has 14 residues. CDR3 in amino acids: CASRPSANTDTQYF. The CDR3 DNA sequence: TGTGCCAGCAGGCCTAGCGCGAACACAGATACGCAGTATTTT.

A remark on this clonotype: The junction differs from germline at one of its ends, possibly a read error. The rearrangement uses TRBV7-9 and TRBJ2-1, with 9 bases aligning to TRBD2. The CDR3 loop spans 13 amino acids. Germline lookup yields CDR1 SEHNR and CDR2 FQNEAQ (reference sequence). The CDR3 bases are TGTGCCAGCACCTTAGCGGGAGAGAATGAGCAGTTCTTC. It codes for CASTLAGENEQFF.

This rearrangement joins TRBV11-2 to TRBJ1-1, with D unresolved. V lost 0 bases and J 0 bases, leaving 8 bases between the germline ends. This CDR3 has 15 residues. Germline loops: CDR1 SGHAT, CDR2 FQNNGV. Written as DNA, the CDR3 is TGTGCCAGCAGCTTAGAGTGGGCCCTGAACACTGAAGCTTTCTTT. Translating gives CASSLEWALNTEAFF.

With regard to this clonotype: This likely comes from a read error, as the CDR3 has no conserved phenylalanine or tryptophan at its end. V is TRBV5-6 and J is TRBJ2-2; tentatively, D is TRBD1 or TRBD2 (5 bases each). The CDR3 runs 14 residues. Per germline, CDR1 SGHDT and CDR2 YYEEEE. V was trimmed by 2 bases and J by 5 bases, leaving 10 bases between them. CDR3 coding DNA: TGTGCCAGCAGCTTCGGGACCCTAACCGGGGAGCTGTTTTGT. Translating it yields CASSFGTLTGELFC.

The rearrangement uses TRBV6-5 and TRBJ2-1, with 7 bases matching TRBD1. This CDR3 has 14 amino acids. The V gene's germline CDR1 is MNHEY and CDR2 SVGAGI. The V gene end was trimmed by 2 bases and the J gene end by 12 bases; junction bases not matched to a gene: 10. This chain's CDR3 is CASSYRGQASGQFF. CDR3 bases: TGTGCCAGCAGTTACAGGGGGCAGGCCAGCGGGCAGTTCTTC.

The V gene is TRBV7-9, the J gene TRBJ2-7; unclear D gene. The CDR3 is 14 amino acids. Germline V gives CDR1 SEHNR, CDR2 FQNEAQ (reference sequence). Deletions cut 5 bases from V and 4 bases from J, with 15 bases between. As DNA, the CDR3 is TGTGCCAGCAGCCCCCCTCGATCGTATTACGAGCAGTACTTC. Protein sequence: CASSPPRSYYEQYF.

V gene TRBV10-3 combines with J gene TRBJ2-2; D remains unclear. CDR1 is ENHRY and CDR2 is SYGVKD in the germline V gene. Trimming took off 2 bases at V and 4 bases at J, with 5 bases between the two ends. The CDR3 is 13 residues long. The CDR3 coding sequence is TGTGCCATCAGTGAGAGATCCACCGGGGAGCTGTTTTTT. It codes for CAISERSTGELFF.

This clonotype was recorded a few times. The chain links TRBV4-1 to TRBJ2-1; TRBD2 is a possible D gene (5 bases). The V and J ends lost 5 bases and 7 bases respectively, with 15 bases between them. Germline lookup yields CDR1 MGHRA and CDR2 YSYEKL. CDR3 size: 14 residues. CDR3 sequence (DNA): TGCGCCAGCAGCTCGTTGGGTGGGAGAAATGAGCAGTTCTTC. It is translated as CASSSLGGRNEQFF.

The V and J genes are TRBV20-1 and TRBJ2-3; 8 bases agree with TRBD2. The J segment lost 3 bases and the V segment lost 5 bases, leaving 10 bases of the junction unmatched. The CDR3 consists of 15 residues. Per germline, CDR1 DFQATT and CDR2 SNEGSKA (reference sequence). CDR3 in amino acids: CSAPRGGSTTDTQYF. The CDR3 coding sequence is TGCAGTGCTCCCCGGGGGGGTTCAACTACAGATACGCAGTATTTT.

The chain couples TRBV20-1 to TRBJ1-2, with D unclear. Germline V gene sequence: CDR1 DFQATT, CDR2 SNEGSKA (reference sequence). This CDR3 has 11 amino acids. V shed 0 bases and J shed 4 bases, with 3 bases lying between them. CDR3 sequence (DNA): TGCAGTGCTAGAGATCGCTATGGCTACACCTTC. Protein product: CSARDRYGYTF.

This clonotype occurred a few times. The chain joins TRBV12-3 or TRBV12-4 to TRBJ2-2; D unresolved. This CDR3 contains 14 residues. V was clipped by 2 bases and J by 6 bases, with 10 bases between them. The CDR3 coding sequence is TGTGCCAGCAGTTTATCGGGTTACCCCGGGGAGCTGTTTTTT. It codes for CASSLSGYPGELFF.

The chain is built from TRBV10-3 and TRBJ2-7; D is unresolved. The CDR3 runs to 13 residues. V was shortened by 7 bases and J by 2 bases, with 12 bases between the two germline ends. The V gene's germline CDR1 is ENHRY and CDR2 SYGVKD. CDR3 coding DNA: TGTGCCATCAATACGGGTGTCCCCTACGAGCAGTACTTC. The encoded protein is CAINTGVPYEQYF.

The rearrangement links TRBV20-1 to TRBJ1-4, with 7 bases that match TRBD1. V dropped 2 bases and J dropped 8; count of bases not matched to a gene: 8. Germline V CDR1 and CDR2: DFQATT, SNEGSKA (reference sequence). The CDR3 covers 14 residues. CDR3 DNA sequence: TGCAGTGCTAGACGGCCGGGACAGAACGAAAAACTGTTTTTT. Translated: CSARRPGQNEKLFF.

This clonotype was seen only a few times. The rearrangement uses TRBV9 and TRBJ2-3; TRBD2 aligns across 9 bases. This CDR3 region has 15 residues. The germline V gene encodes CDR1 SGDLS and CDR2 YYNGEE. J gave up 4 bases and V 4 bases, and 7 bases lay outside the gene matches. The CDR3 spells CASSTRTSDADTQYF. CDR3 nucleotides: TGTGCCAGCAGCACTCGGACTAGCGACGCAGATACGCAGTATTTT.

The CDR3 DNA reads as TGTGCCAGCTCGACAGGGGTCAATCAGCCCCAGCATTTT. As protein: CASSTGVNQPQHF. V is TRBV6-4 and J is TRBJ1-5, with 8 positions matching TRBD1. The CDR3 totals 13 residues. Germline CDR1 is MRHNA and CDR2 is SNTAGT. Trimming at V came to 8 bases and at J to 3 bases, leaving 3 bases not matched to a gene.

For this clonotype: A junction end diverges from the germline sequence, so it may reflect a read error. The chain has TRBV30 and TRBJ2-1; the match to TRBD2 covers 10 bases. The CDR3 covers 17 residues. Per the germline V gene, CDR1 is GTSNPN and CDR2 is SVGIG (reference sequence). The CDR3 DNA reads TGTGCCTGGATAGGGGGGTCTAGCGGGAGCTCCTACAATGAGCAGTTCTTT. It encodes CAWIGGSSGSSYNEQFF. Using reference TRBV30 and TRBJ2-1 for the parts outside the CDR3, the full variable domain is SQTIHQWPATLVQPVGSPLSLECTVEGTSNPNLYWYRQAAGRGLQLLFYSVGIGQISSEVPQNLSASRPQDRQFILSSKKLLLSDSGFYLCAWIGGSSGSSYNEQFFGPGTRLTVL.

The chain is built from TRBV3-1 and TRBJ2-3, with 9 bases matching TRBD2. Germline assignment: CDR1 LGHDT and CDR2 YNNKEL (reference sequence). The junction had 2 bases not matched to a gene; V was cut back by 0 bases and J by 1 base. The CDR3 spans 16 residues. The DNA for the CDR3 is TGTGCCAGCAGCCAAGAAAAGCGGGGGGGCACAGATACGCAGTATTTT. Amino acid sequence: CASSQEKRGGTDTQYF.

In this sample, this clonotype turned up a few times. The genes are TRBV6-1 and TRBJ2-3, with 8 positions matching TRBD2. CDR1 is MNHNS, CDR2 SASEGT, per germline. Trimming cost V 6 bases and J 4 bases; bases outside gene matches: 15. The CDR3 is 17 amino acids. The CDR3 DNA reads as TGTGCCAGCAGCCCCCTGCCTGGACTAGCAGGATCAGATACGCAGTATTTT. Amino acid sequence: CASSPLPGLAGSDTQYF.

The chain uses TRBV20-1 and TRBJ1-3; TRBD1 is a possible D gene (5 bases). V shed 3 bases and J shed 4 bases, with 19 bases lying between them. The germline V gene encodes CDR1 DFQATT and CDR2 SNEGSKA (reference sequence). This CDR3 comprises 16 residues. Written as DNA, the CDR3 is TGCAGTGCTAGCCCAACCGGGACCCTGTACGGAAACACCATATATTTT. This translates into CSASPTGTLYGNTIYF.

This chain connects TRBV6-5 to TRBJ2-3; D uncertain. The CDR3 is made up of 12 amino acids. The V end lost 6 bases, the J end lost 13 bases, and 17 bases lay between the germline ends. Germline V lookup: CDR1 MNHEY, CDR2 SVGAGI. The CDR3 bases are TGTGCCAGCAGGGATCCGACGGCGTCCGAGTATTTT. Protein product: CASRDPTASEYF.

The chain has TRBV20-1 and TRBJ1-1, with D uncertain. Germline-derived CDR1 and CDR2 are DFQATT and SNEGSKA (reference sequence). This CDR3 comprises 12 residues. Trimming pared 5 bases from V and 3 bases from J, leaving 10 bases between. As DNA, the CDR3 is TGCAGTGCTCCGGGAACGTACACTGAAGCTTTCTTT. Its protein product is CSAPGTYTEAFF.

The CDR3, as DNA: TGTGCCAGCAGCTTATCCGGGACTGAGACCTACGAGCAGTACTTC. Translated, it gives CASSLSGTETYEQYF. The V gene is TRBV5-5, the J gene TRBJ2-7; a weak D match, TRBD2 (6 bases). The germline V gene has CDR1 SGHKS and CDR2 YYEKEE (reference sequence). V lost 2 bases to trimming and J lost 2 bases, with 14 bases between them. This CDR3 spans 15 amino acids.

There are many counts of this clonotype. The chain joins TRBV7-2 to TRBJ1-1; D might be TRBD1 (5 bases). Trimming left V 2 bases short and J 6 bases short, with 7 bases between. CDR1 and CDR2 (germline): SGHTA, FQGNSA. The CDR3 is 12 amino acids. CDR3 amino acids: CASSLPGPEAFF. The CDR3 DNA is TGTGCCAGCAGCTTACCAGGGCCTGAAGCTTTCTTT.

This clonotype was recorded a few times. The chain uses TRBV6-1 and TRBJ2-2; D may be TRBD1 (6 bases). CDR3 length: 16 residues. The V end was cut by 5 bases, the J end by 3 bases, with 16 bases between. Germline lookup yields CDR1 MNHNS and CDR2 SASEGT. The CDR3 coding sequence is TGTGCCAGCAGTAGAACACAGGGTGGGGACACCGGGGAGCTGTTTTTT. Translating it yields CASSRTQGGDTGELFF.

Many counts were recorded for this clonotype. The V gene is TRBV6-5, the J gene TRBJ1-3; tentative D call: TRBD1 (6 bases). Germline CDR1 reads MNHEY; CDR2 reads SVGAGI. Between the trimmed V and J ends, which lost 6 bases and 2 bases, there was a span of 14 bases. The CDR3 spans 15 residues. This CDR3 is CASSLLRGTGNTIYF. For the CDR3, the DNA is TGTGCCAGCAGCCTACTCAGGGGCACTGGAAACACCATATATTTT.

This clonotype was detected only a few times. This chain connects TRBV12-3 or TRBV12-4 to TRBJ1-1, with D tentatively TRBD1 (6 bases). Trimming pared 6 bases from V and 0 bases from J, leaving 14 bases between. This CDR3 comprises 15 residues. The CDR3 nucleotides are TGTGCCAGCAGCCCTACTGGACAGTTGAACACTGAAGCTTTCTTT. It specifies CASSPTGQLNTEAFF.

The table lists this clonotype with a few counts. The chain recombines TRBV10-3 with TRBJ2-1; 8 bases line up with TRBD1. Trimming at V came to 6 bases and at J to 9 bases, leaving 4 bases not matched to a gene. CDR1 and CDR2 from the germline V gene are ENHRY and SYGVKD. The CDR3 is 12 amino acids. The CDR3 sequence is CAIRNDRGEQFF. The CDR3, as DNA: TGTGCCATCAGAAACGACAGGGGTGAGCAGTTCTTC.

The chain uses TRBV20-1 and TRBJ2-1; D tentatively reads TRBD1 or TRBD2 (5 bases each). The CDR3 covers 17 residues. Germline V gives CDR1 DFQATT, CDR2 SNEGSKA (reference sequence). The V gene lost 0 bases and the J gene lost 0 bases, with 15 bases spanning the gap. CDR3 protein: CSARDSKGPSSYNEQFF. CDR3 bases: TGCAGTGCTAGAGACAGTAAGGGACCGAGCTCCTACAATGAGCAGTTCTTC.